This is a list of T cell receptor beta chains from one sample in a study of CD8+ T cells in alopecia areata. Assay used: immunoSEQ multiplex PCR; TCRdb lists only in-frame clones, some missing. The table lists under 130,000 clones, 55% of them singletons. The sample taken for sequencing was CD4+ T cells sorted from blood. These receptors came from a human donor in good health. Both conserved end residues are part of each CDR3. Fields, in order: clone size, J gene, V gene, D gene, CDR3 protein. A D gene is named only where the DNA matches it firmly. The size entry is marked missing in some rows and otherwise reads once, few, many or a size class.

clone size: once
J gene: TRBJ2-1
V gene: TRBV2
D gene: TRBD2
CDR3 protein: CASSEFVAGFINEQFF

clone size: .
J gene: TRBJ1-5
V gene: TRBV29-1
D gene: TRBD1
CDR3 protein: CSVETLGQILSNQPQHF

clone size: few
J gene: TRBJ2-5
V gene: TRBV29-1
D gene: .
CDR3 protein: CSGAKIGETQYF

clone size: .
J gene: TRBJ1-1
V gene: TRBV7-2
D gene: TRBD1
CDR3 protein: CASRPTGAGRNTEAFF

clone size: .
J gene: TRBJ2-7
V gene: TRBV27
D gene: .
CDR3 protein: CASRRDSFYEQYF

clone size: .
J gene: TRBJ1-2
V gene: TRBV30
D gene: .
CDR3 protein: CAWSVSSGYTF

clone size: few
J gene: TRBJ2-5
V gene: TRBV5-1
D gene: TRBD2
CDR3 protein: CASSDGLAGVGETQYF

clone size: .
J gene: TRBJ1-5
V gene: TRBV7-9
D gene: .
CDR3 protein: CASSLDRTQPQHF

clone size: .
J gene: TRBJ2-5
V gene: TRBV7-6
D gene: .
CDR3 protein: CASSSAQDWSTQYF

clone size: few
J gene: TRBJ2-5
V gene: TRBV5-4
D gene: .
CDR3 protein: CASSPDREGRVATQYF

clone size: .
J gene: TRBJ2-5
V gene: TRBV29-1
D gene: .
CDR3 protein: CSVGTYQETQYF

clone size: .
J gene: TRBJ2-5
V gene: TRBV7-2
D gene: .
CDR3 protein: CATALQETQYF

clone size: .
J gene: TRBJ2-5
V gene: TRBV30
D gene: TRBD1
CDR3 protein: CAWKRQGVLGVETQYF

clone size: .
J gene: TRBJ2-1
V gene: TRBV27
D gene: .
CDR3 protein: CASRSFGGAYNEQFF

clone size: .
J gene: TRBJ2-2
V gene: TRBV7-2
D gene: TRBD1
CDR3 protein: CASSRGAGQGVNGELFF

clone size: .
J gene: TRBJ1-1
V gene: TRBV30
D gene: .
CDR3 protein: CAWSGTFGTEAFF

clone size: .
J gene: TRBJ2-5
V gene: TRBV18
D gene: .
CDR3 protein: CASSPPVSEGTQYF